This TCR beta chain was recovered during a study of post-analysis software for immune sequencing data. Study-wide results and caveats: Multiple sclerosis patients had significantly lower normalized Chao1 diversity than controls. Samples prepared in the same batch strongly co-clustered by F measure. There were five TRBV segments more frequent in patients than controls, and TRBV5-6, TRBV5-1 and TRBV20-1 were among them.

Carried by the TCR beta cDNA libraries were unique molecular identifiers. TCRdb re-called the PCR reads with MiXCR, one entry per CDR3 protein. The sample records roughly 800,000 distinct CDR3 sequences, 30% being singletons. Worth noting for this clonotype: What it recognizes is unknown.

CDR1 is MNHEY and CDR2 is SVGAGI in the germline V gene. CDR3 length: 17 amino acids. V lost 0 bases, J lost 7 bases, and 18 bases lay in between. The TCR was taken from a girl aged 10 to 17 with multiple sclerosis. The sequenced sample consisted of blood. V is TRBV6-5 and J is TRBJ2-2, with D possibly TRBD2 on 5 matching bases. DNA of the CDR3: TGTGCCAGCAGTTACTCTTTTGAGGGAGTGGAGATCGGGGAGCTGTTTTTT. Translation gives CASSYSFEGVEIGELFF.